Sequencing of this T cell receptor (beta chain) was carried out in a study of human CD8 memory T cell subsets. Overall study results and limits: Apart from T cell receptor beta chains, no chains were sequenced in the study. T cell repertoires from the stem-like memory and precursor exhausted subsets showed minimal mutual overlap.

Total CD8+ T cells were enriched by negative magnetic separation. The CDR3 consists of 17 residues. The germline V gene has CDR1 MDHEN and CDR2 SYDVKM. Making the TCR beta libraries relied on UMI-labeled 5' RACE. TCRdb reprocessed the 5' RACE reads and reports one entry per CDR3 protein, with no DNA. This repertoire includes 3,000 to 4,000 distinct CDR3 sequences. As to this clonotype: The antigen remains undetermined.

Sample: CD8+ effector memory T cells (TEM) sorted from PBMCs. Documented subset: effector memory CD8 T cells, CCR7- CD45RO+ CD95+. This sequence joins TRBV28 and TRBJ2-2; without DNA, the TCRdb call of TRBD1 cannot be checked. This clonotype was obtained from a human donor in good health. This chain's CDR3 is CASSFLGEIPGTGELFF.